The next 16 T cell receptor beta chains were all read from a single sample in a study of blood T cell repertoires in COVID-19 (TCRdb year 2020). Library prep was done by the immunoSEQ multiplex PCR assay. Not all clones reach the TCRdb copy of this immuneACCESS table, which keeps in-frame sequences only. Checked studies attribute under half of the gap to unresolved V genes and leave the rest unexplained. This sample holds about 200,000 clones; about 86% were observed only once. About 10% of the sample goes to the ten largest clones. Sample: peripheral blood. Every receptor here comes from a woman in her fifties or sixties with COVID-19, enrolled during active disease.

This clone was found a few times. The chain links TRBV27 to TRBJ1-1; TRBD1 aligns across 9 bases. The CDR3 is 15 residues long. Germline assignment: CDR1 MNHEY and CDR2 SMNVEV (reference sequence). The trim removed 3 bases at V and 0 bases at J, leaving 2 bases unmatched. The CDR3 DNA reads TGTGCCAGCAGTTTGACAGGGGGGCTGAACACTGAAGCTTTCTTT. It yields the protein CASSLTGGLNTEAFF.

The chain is built from TRBV30 and TRBJ1-2; the D gene is possibly TRBD1 (6 bases). The CDR3 totals 12 residues. V was clipped by 5 bases and J by 4 bases, with 11 bases between them. The V gene's germline CDR1 is GTSNPN and CDR2 SVGIG (reference sequence). The CDR3 reads CAWHQGIYGYTF. CDR3 nucleotides: TGTGCCTGGCATCAGGGGATCTATGGCTACACCTTC.

This rearrangement joins TRBV25-1 to TRBJ2-3; D is perhaps TRBD2 (5 bases). From germline, CDR1 is MGHDK and CDR2 SYGVNS. CDR3 length equals 13 residues. Trimming took off 3 bases at V and 6 bases at J, with 10 bases between the two ends. The CDR3 DNA reads as TGTGCCAGCAGTGAGGACTTCACGGATACGCAGTATTTT. Translated, it gives CASSEDFTDTQYF.

The gene calls are TRBV6-5 and TRBJ2-2; tentative D call: TRBD1 (6 bases). Germline CDR1 and CDR2: MNHEY and SVGAGI. The CDR3 is made up of 14 amino acids. Trimming took off 5 bases at V and 5 bases at J, with 12 bases between the two ends. The CDR3 loop is CASSHLTGTGELFF. CDR3 DNA sequence: TGTGCCAGCAGTCACTTGACAGGAACCGGGGAGCTGTTTTTT.

DNA for the CDR3: TGTGCCAGCAGTTCCGTAGCGGGGATCGGGGATACGCAGTATTTT. It codes for CASSSVAGIGDTQYF. V and J are TRBV6-5 and TRBJ2-3; 8 bases map to TRBD2. From germline, CDR1 is MNHEY and CDR2 SVGAGI. With V trimmed by 4 bases and J by 6 bases, 9 bases remained unmatched. This CDR3 region has 15 residues.

This clone was found many times. V is TRBV3-1 (or the pseudogene TRBV3-2) and J is TRBJ2-2; 12 bases match TRBD1. The CDR3 has 16 amino acids. The germline gives CDR1 LGHDT, CDR2 YNNKEL (reference sequence). The V and J ends lost 3 bases and 4 bases, in that order; junction bases with no gene match: 3. DNA for the CDR3: TGTGCCAGCAGCCACGGGACAGGGGGCAGCACCGGGGAGCTGTTTTTT. It is translated as CASSHGTGGSTGELFF.

This clone was counted a few times. V and J are TRBV14 and TRBJ2-3; 7 nucleotides match TRBD2. Germline V gene lookup returns CDR1 SGHDN and CDR2 FVKESK. The CDR3 extends over 16 amino acids. V was clipped by 4 bases and J by 8 bases; unmatched bases: 15. CDR3 in amino acids: CASSPGRGGTRGTQYF. CDR3 DNA: TGTGCCAGCAGCCCGGGACGGGGAGGGACTCGGGGTACGCAGTATTTT.

The chain couples TRBV10-2 to TRBJ1-5, with 9 bases lining up with TRBD1. Losses at the gene ends were 6 bases for V and 5 bases for J; bases not matched to a gene: 5. The CDR3 loop spans 14 amino acids. Germline loops: CDR1 WSHSY, CDR2 SAAADI. The CDR3 loop reads CASRDRGLHQPQHF. The CDR3 DNA sequence: TGCGCCAGCAGGGACAGGGGACTACATCAGCCCCAGCATTTT.

This clone appeared once. This chain uses TRBV5-6 with TRBJ1-1; 8 bases agree with TRBD1. Germline CDR1 SGHDT, CDR2 YYEEEE. V dropped 2 bases and J dropped 11; count of bases not matched to a gene: 5. The CDR3 covers 12 residues. In nucleotides, the CDR3 is TGTGCCAGCAGCTTTCAGGGGGCGCAGGCTTTCTTT. It specifies CASSFQGAQAFF.

V gene TRBV2 combines with J gene TRBJ2-6; 9 bases match TRBD2. Germline values: CDR1 SNHLY, CDR2 FYNNEI. The V gene end was trimmed by 3 bases and the J gene end by 0 bases; junction bases not matched to a gene: 9. The CDR3 has 19 residues. In nucleotides, the CDR3 is TGTGCCAGCAGTGACCACCGGACTAGCGCGCTCTCTGGGGCCAACGTCCTGACTTTC. Residues: CASSDHRTSALSGANVLTF.

The V gene is TRBV11-2, the J gene TRBJ1-1, with D uncertain. This CDR3 spans 14 amino acids. Trimming stripped 3 bases from V and 8 bases from J, with 16 bases between. Germline CDR1 is SGHAT and CDR2 is FQNNGV. DNA of the CDR3: TGTGCCAGCAGCTTGGGCGGGCAGCATAGCGAAGCTTTCTTT. This gives the protein CASSLGGQHSEAFF. Variable domain in full (rest from reference TRBV11-2 and TRBJ1-1): EAGVAQSPRYKIIEKRQSVAFWCNPISGHATLYWYQQILGQGPKLLIQFQNNGVVDDSQLPKDRFSAERLKGVDSTLKIQPAKLEDSAVYLCASSLGGQHSEAFFGQGTRLTVV.

The rearrangement joins TRBV10-2 to TRBJ2-5; the match to TRBD1 covers 10 bases. The germline V gene encodes CDR1 WSHSY and CDR2 SAAADI. The CDR3 has 13 residues. Losses at the gene ends were 10 bases for V and 2 bases for J; bases not matched to a gene: 4. The CDR3 reads CAIRTGGQETQYF. DNA for the CDR3: TGCGCCATCCGGACAGGGGGACAAGAGACCCAGTACTTC.

This clone was recorded once. J is TRBJ1-1 and V is TRBV6-6, with TRBD1 identical over 9 bases. The V segment lost 11 bases and the J segment 3 bases; nucleotides outside the gene matches: 7. CDR1 MNHNY and CDR2 SVGAGI come from the germline V gene (reference sequence). The CDR3 sequence is 13 residues long. The CDR3 DNA is TGTGCCTTCGGGACAGGGAGGCACACTGAAGCTTTCTTT. Amino acid sequence: CAFGTGRHTEAFF.

The chain combines TRBV12-3 or TRBV12-4 with TRBJ1-4, with D perhaps TRBD1 (5 bases). There are 13 residues in the CDR3. Trimming shortened V by 1 base and J by 5 bases, and 5 bases separated the two germline ends. This CDR3 is CASSLGTNEKLFF. The DNA of the CDR3 is TGTGCCAGCAGTTTAGGGACAAATGAAAAACTGTTTTTT.

V gene TRBV19 combines with J gene TRBJ1-6; a weak D match, TRBD1 (5 bases). This CDR3 region has 16 residues. Trimming pared 3 bases from V and 2 bases from J, leaving 11 bases between. Per the germline V gene, CDR1 is LNHDA and CDR2 is SQIVND (reference sequence). CDR3 protein: CASSISSGAYNSPLHF. DNA of the CDR3: TGTGCCAGTAGTATTTCCTCGGGGGCCTATAATTCACCCCTCCACTTT.

The chain carries TRBV12-3 or TRBV12-4 and TRBJ2-2; the D is unclear. V lost 7 bases to trimming and J lost 2 bases, with 8 bases between them. CDR3 length: 13 amino acids. DNA of the CDR3: TGTGCCAGCACCATACTAAACACCGGGGAGCTGTTTTTT. Translation: CASTILNTGELFF.